Listed below are T cell receptor beta chains from one sample, sequenced in a study of T cell responses to AZD1222 COVID-19 vaccine. Sequencing used immunoSEQ multiplex PCR; TCRdb keeps in-frame clones, though not all of them. Seen here are some 150,000 clones, 90% observed once, and the top ten hold 1.8%. Material: peripheral blood, obtained on day 0 of AZD1222 vaccination. These receptors were obtained from an adult in good health. Each CDR3 is given with its conserved first and last residue. D genes are given only for firm matches. Some rows have no size entry. The others give once, few or many, or a class for an expanded clone.

15 | TRBJ1-2 | NA | NA | TRBV4-2 | CASSQEQTLDYGYTF | TGTGCCAGCAGCCAAGAACAAACCCTGGACTATGGCTACACCTTC
12 | TRBJ2-1 | NA | NA | TRBV6-5 | CASTSSGNEQFF | TGTGCCAGCACCTCAAGCGGCAATGAGCAGTTCTTC
15 | TRBJ2-5 | TRBD2 | once | TRBV7-3 | CASSPRGGSSETQYF | TGTGCCAGCAGCCCCCGAGGCGGGAGTTCGGAGACCCAGTACTTC
13 | TRBJ1-4 | NA | NA | TRBV19 | CASRLRGNEKLFF | TGTGCCAGTCGCCTGAGGGGGAATGAAAAACTGTTTTTT
15 | TRBJ2-1 | TRBD2 | NA | TRBV27 | CASSPGAGGYNEQFF | TGTGCCAGCAGTCCGGGAGCGGGAGGTTACAATGAGCAGTTCTTC
16 | TRBJ2-4 | NA | NA | TRBV12-2 | CASRPRTKYTKNIQYF | TGTGCAAGTCGCCCCCGGACCAAATATACCAAAAACATTCAGTACTTC
13 | TRBJ2-5 | NA | NA | TRBV2 | CASRRGWEETQYF | TGTGCCAGCCGGCGGGGTTGGGAAGAGACCCAGTACTTC
14 | TRBJ2-6 | NA | NA | TRBV6-1 | CASSDLSGANVLTF | TGTGCCAGCAGTGACCTCTCTGGGGCCAACGTCCTGACTTTC
16 | TRBJ2-7 | NA | few | TRBV6-1 | CASSEYAFGQLYEQYF | TGTGCCAGCAGTGAATATGCTTTTGGGCAACTATACGAGCAGTACTTC
15 | TRBJ2-7 | NA | NA | TRBV18 | CASSPPRGGLYEQYF | TGTGCCAGCTCACCGCCCCGAGGGGGTTTGTACGAGCAGTACTTC
15 | TRBJ2-7 | TRBD2 | NA | TRBV2 | CASSDGGRALCEQYF | TGTGCCAGCAGTGATGGCGGGAGGGCCCTCTGCGAGCAGTACTTC
14 | TRBJ1-5 | NA | NA | TRBV28 | CASNQGDSNQPQHF | TGTGCCAGCAACCAGGGAGATAGCAATCAGCCCCAGCATTTT
13 | TRBJ2-1 | NA | NA | TRBV2 | CASSEWPRNEQFF | TGTGCCAGCAGTGAATGGCCCCGCAATGAGCAGTTCTTC
14 | TRBJ1-1 | TRBD1 | NA | TRBV27 | CASSTDRGKAEAFF | TGTGCCAGCAGTACGGACAGGGGGAAGGCTGAAGCTTTCTTT
15 | TRBJ2-1 | NA | few | TRBV25-1 | CASSPSGPGNYEQFF | TGTGCCAGCAGTCCCAGCGGGCCGGGCAATTATGAGCAGTTCTTC
19 | TRBJ2-3 | TRBD2 | NA | TRBV9 | CASSVDGLAGISSTDTQYF | TGTGCCAGCAGCGTTGACGGACTAGCGGGAATCTCTAGCACAGATACGCAGTATTTT
12 | TRBJ2-1 | NA | NA | TRBV7-8 | CASSLYLGEQFF | TGTGCCAGCAGCCTATATCTTGGTGAGCAGTTCTTC
12 | TRBJ1-1 | NA | NA | TRBV12-3/TRBV12-4 | CASSLVNTEAFF | TGTGCCAGCAGTTTAGTTAACACTGAAGCTTTCTTT
17 | TRBJ2-5 | TRBD2 | NA | TRBV7-2 | CASSLSRLAGAQETQYF | TGTGCCAGCAGCTTATCAAGACTAGCGGGAGCCCAAGAGACCCAGTACTTC
15 | TRBJ2-5 | NA | NA | TRBV18 | CASSPILGSQETQYF | TGTGCCAGCTCACCAATCCTGGGGAGCCAAGAGACCCAGTACTTC
16 | TRBJ2-7 | NA | NA | TRBV7-9 | CASSLGPGLSEYEQYF | TGTGCCAGCAGCCTGGGCCCTGGCTTGTCTGAATACGAGCAGTACTTC
12 | TRBJ2-3 | NA | NA | TRBV2 | CASDQGGDTQYF | TGTGCCAGCGACCAGGGGGGAGATACGCAGTATTTT
14 | TRBJ2-1 | TRBD2 | NA | TRBV19 | CASSMTSGSYEQFF | TGTGCCAGTAGTATGACTAGCGGGAGTTATGAGCAGTTCTTC
13 | TRBJ2-2 | NA | NA | TRBV7-3 | CASSLLNTGELFF | TGTGCCAGCAGCTTACTTAACACCGGGGAGCTGTTTTTT
16 | TRBJ1-5 | TRBD1 | NA | TRBV2 | CASSGQGPYSNQPQHF | TGTGCCAGCAGCGGACAGGGGCCCTATAGCAATCAGCCCCAGCATTTT
13 | TRBJ1-2 | NA | NA | TRBV6-4 | CASSDGAGFGYTF | TGTGCCAGCAGTGACGGGGCAGGGTTCGGCTACACCTTC
15 | TRBJ2-7 | TRBD1 | NA | TRBV14 | CASSQVGTGVGEQYF | TGTGCCAGCAGCCAAGTTGGGACAGGTGTGGGCGAGCAGTACTTC
15 | TRBJ2-1 | TRBD2 | NA | TRBV7-2 | CASSERTSGSNEQFF | TGTGCCAGCAGCGAACGGACTAGCGGGAGTAATGAGCAGTTCTTC
13 | TRBJ2-7 | TRBD1 | NA | TRBV2 | CASRRTGHYEQYF | TGTGCCAGCAGGAGGACAGGGCACTACGAGCAGTACTTC
14 | TRBJ1-1 | NA | NA | TRBV19 | CASSHRVVGTEAFF | TGTGCCAGTAGTCACAGGGTTGTGGGCACTGAAGCTTTCTTT
16 | TRBJ2-7 | NA | NA | TRBV3-1/TRBV3-2 | CASSPVLGEFSYEQYF | TGTGCCAGCAGCCCCGTTTTGGGGGAGTTCTCCTACGAGCAGTACTTC
14 | TRBJ2-7 | TRBD2 | once | TRBV13 | CASSLGLAVYEQYF | TGTGCCAGCAGCTTGGGACTAGCGGTCTACGAGCAGTACTTC
13 | TRBJ1-2 | TRBD1 | NA | TRBV27 | CASSLERGLGYTF | TGTGCCAGCAGTTTAGAGAGGGGGCTCGGCTACACCTTC
16 | TRBJ2-3 | TRBD2 | NA | TRBV6-1 | CASSEAPLANTDTQYF | TGTGCCAGCAGTGAAGCGCCACTAGCGAACACAGATACGCAGTATTTT
17 | TRBJ1-4 | NA | NA | TRBV27 | CASSFQAMTATNEKLFF | TGTGCCAGCAGTTTTCAAGCGATGACTGCAACTAATGAAAAACTGTTTTTT
15 | TRBJ1-1 | TRBD1 | once | TRBV28 | CASSGRTGRNTEAFF | TGTGCCAGCAGTGGGCGGACAGGACGGAACACTGAAGCTTTCTTT
13 | TRBJ2-7 | NA | NA | TRBV5-6 | CASSPGLLYEQYF | TGTGCCAGCAGCCCAGGACTGCTCTACGAGCAGTACTTC
15 | TRBJ2-7 | TRBD1 | NA | TRBV28 | CASSQGARGSYEQYF | TGTGCCAGCAGTCAGGGGGCAAGGGGCTCCTACGAGCAGTACTTC
16 | TRBJ2-3 | TRBD1 | once | TRBV24-1 | CATSDLTGGGTDTQYF | TGTGCCACCAGTGACCTTACAGGGGGCGGCACAGATACGCAGTATTTT
17 | TRBJ1-2 | TRBD1 | NA | TRBV6-2/TRBV6-3 | CASSYSPRTGPSRGYTF | TGTGCCAGCAGTTACTCTCCCAGGACAGGGCCGTCTCGGGGCTACACCTTC
14 | TRBJ1-4 | TRBD1 | NA | TRBV5-1 | CASKTTGESVKLFF | TGCGCCAGCAAGACGACAGGGGAGTCGGTAAAACTGTTTTTT
14 | TRBJ2-1 | NA | NA | TRBV4-2 | CASSQDWPSDEQFF | TGTGCCAGCAGCCAAGATTGGCCATCGGATGAGCAGTTCTTC
12 | TRBJ2-3 | NA | few | TRBV28 | CATKRATDTQYF | TGTGCCACAAAAAGGGCGACAGATACGCAGTATTTT
15 | TRBJ2-1 | NA | NA | TRBV6-2/TRBV6-3 | CASSPGGSRRGEQFF | TGTGCCAGCAGCCCCGGGGGCTCACGGCGGGGTGAGCAGTTCTTC
15 | TRBJ2-7 | NA | once | TRBV7-3 | CASSLRAGSSYEQYF | TGTGCCAGCAGCTTAAGGGCAGGGAGTTCCTACGAGCAGTACTTC
18 | TRBJ1-5 | TRBD1 | NA | TRBV19 | CASSIAAGGPLSNQPQHF | TGTGCCAGTAGTATAGCGGCAGGGGGCCCCCTAAGCAATCAGCCCCAGCATTTT
15 | TRBJ2-3 | TRBD2 | NA | TRBV28 | CASSLAGGRTDTQYF | TGTGCCAGCAGTTTAGCGGGAGGGCGCACAGATACGCAGTATTTT
18 | TRBJ2-3 | TRBD2 | NA | TRBV4-1 | CASSQAPNLAGGADTQYF | TGCGCCAGCAGCCAAGCCCCCAATCTAGCGGGAGGTGCAGATACGCAGTATTTT
15 | TRBJ2-1 | NA | NA | TRBV6-5 | CATTVTWESYNEQFF | TGTGCCACCACAGTTACATGGGAATCCTACAATGAGCAGTTCTTC
15 | TRBJ2-1 | NA | NA | TRBV6-6 | CASSLSGPSYNEQFF | TGTGCCAGCAGCCTCAGCGGCCCTTCCTACAATGAGCAGTTCTTC
12 | TRBJ1-4 | NA | NA | TRBV29-1 | CSVEQGNEKLFF | TGCAGCGTTGAACAAGGGAATGAAAAACTGTTTTTT
11 | TRBJ1-1 | NA | NA | TRBV28 | CASMQQNEAFF | TGTGCCAGCATGCAGCAAAATGAAGCTTTCTTT
13 | TRBJ2-1 | NA | NA | TRBV6-4 | CASSDSGYNEQFF | TGTGCCAGCAGTGACTCCGGCTACAATGAGCAGTTCTTC
15 | TRBJ2-1 | NA | NA | TRBV4-3 | CASSELPSSYNEQFF | TGCGCCAGCAGTGAACTCCCCAGCTCCTACAATGAGCAGTTCTTC
15 | TRBJ2-7 | TRBD2 | NA | TRBV7-9 | CASSNSGRGSYEQYF | TGTGCCAGCAGCAATAGCGGGAGAGGGTCCTACGAGCAGTACTTC